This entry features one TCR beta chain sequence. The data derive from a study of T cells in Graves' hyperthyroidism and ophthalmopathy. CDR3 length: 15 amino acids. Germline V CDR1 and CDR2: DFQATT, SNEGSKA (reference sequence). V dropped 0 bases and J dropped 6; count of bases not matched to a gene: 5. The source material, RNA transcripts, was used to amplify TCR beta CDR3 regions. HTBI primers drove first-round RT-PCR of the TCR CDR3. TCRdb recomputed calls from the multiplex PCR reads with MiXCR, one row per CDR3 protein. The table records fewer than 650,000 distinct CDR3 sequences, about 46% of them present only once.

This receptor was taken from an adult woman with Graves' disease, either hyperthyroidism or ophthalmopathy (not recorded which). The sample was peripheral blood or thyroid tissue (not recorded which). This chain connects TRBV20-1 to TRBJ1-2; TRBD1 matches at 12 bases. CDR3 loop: CSARDVGQGANGYTF. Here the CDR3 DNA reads TGCAGTGCTAGAGACGTGGGACAGGGGGCGAATGGCTACACCTTC.